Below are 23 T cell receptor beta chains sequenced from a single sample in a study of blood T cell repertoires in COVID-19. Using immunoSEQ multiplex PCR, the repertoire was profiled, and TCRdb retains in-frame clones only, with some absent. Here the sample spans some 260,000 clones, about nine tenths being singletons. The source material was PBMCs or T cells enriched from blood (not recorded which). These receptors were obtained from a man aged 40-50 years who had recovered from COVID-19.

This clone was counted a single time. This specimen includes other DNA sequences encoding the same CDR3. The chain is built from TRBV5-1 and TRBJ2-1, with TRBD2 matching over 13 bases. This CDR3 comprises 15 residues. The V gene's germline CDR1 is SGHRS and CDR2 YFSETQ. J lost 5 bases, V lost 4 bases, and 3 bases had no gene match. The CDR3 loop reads CASSPLAGGNNEQFF. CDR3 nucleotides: TGCGCCAGCAGCCCACTAGCGGGAGGGAACAATGAGCAGTTCTTC.

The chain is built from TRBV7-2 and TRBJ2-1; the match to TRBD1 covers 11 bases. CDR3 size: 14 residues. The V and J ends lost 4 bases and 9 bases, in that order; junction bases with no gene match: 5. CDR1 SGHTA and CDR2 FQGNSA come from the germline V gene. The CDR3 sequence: CASSYRTGGGEQFF. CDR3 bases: TGTGCCAGCAGCTATCGGACAGGGGGCGGTGAGCAGTTCTTC.

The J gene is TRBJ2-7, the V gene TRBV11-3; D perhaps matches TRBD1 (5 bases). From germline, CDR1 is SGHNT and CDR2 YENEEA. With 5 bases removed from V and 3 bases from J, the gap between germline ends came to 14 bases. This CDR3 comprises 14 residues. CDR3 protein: CASSLQGVGYEQYF. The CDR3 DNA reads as TGTGCCAGCAGCCTGCAGGGTGTCGGCTACGAGCAGTACTTC.

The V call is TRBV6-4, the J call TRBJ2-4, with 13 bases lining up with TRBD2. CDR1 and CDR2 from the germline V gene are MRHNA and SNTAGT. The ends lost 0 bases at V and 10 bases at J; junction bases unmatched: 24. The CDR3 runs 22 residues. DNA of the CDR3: TGTGCCAGCAGTGACTCGGGAAGAACTAGCGGGAGGGCCGAAGCCGTCGAAGGGATTCAGTACTTC. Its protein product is CASSDSGRTSGRAEAVEGIQYF.

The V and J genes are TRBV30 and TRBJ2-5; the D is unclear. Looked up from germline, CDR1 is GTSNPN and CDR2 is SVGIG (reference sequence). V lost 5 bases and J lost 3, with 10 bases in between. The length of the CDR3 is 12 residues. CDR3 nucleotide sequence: TGTGCCTGGGGCCGGGTGGAAGAGACCCAGTACTTC. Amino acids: CAWGRVEETQYF.

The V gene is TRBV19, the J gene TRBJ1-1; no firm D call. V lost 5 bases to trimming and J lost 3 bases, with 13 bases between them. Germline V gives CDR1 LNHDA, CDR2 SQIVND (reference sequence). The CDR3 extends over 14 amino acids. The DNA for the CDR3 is TGTGCCAGTAGTGCCCAGAGGAGGGACACTGAAGCTTTCTTT. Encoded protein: CASSAQRRDTEAFF.

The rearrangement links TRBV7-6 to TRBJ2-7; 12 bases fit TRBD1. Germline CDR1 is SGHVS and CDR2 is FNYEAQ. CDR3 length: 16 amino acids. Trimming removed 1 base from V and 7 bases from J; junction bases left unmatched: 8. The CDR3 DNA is TGTGCCAGCAGCTTAGATGTGGGACAGGGGGCGCGGGAGCAGTACTTC. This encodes CASSLDVGQGAREQYF.

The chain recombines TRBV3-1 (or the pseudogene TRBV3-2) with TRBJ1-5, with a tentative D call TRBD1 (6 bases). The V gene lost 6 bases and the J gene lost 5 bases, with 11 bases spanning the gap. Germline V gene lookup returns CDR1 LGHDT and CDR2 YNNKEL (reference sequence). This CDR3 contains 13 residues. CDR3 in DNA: TGTGCCAGCAGTGGGGGCCTCTATCAGCCCCAGCATTTT. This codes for CASSGGLYQPQHF.

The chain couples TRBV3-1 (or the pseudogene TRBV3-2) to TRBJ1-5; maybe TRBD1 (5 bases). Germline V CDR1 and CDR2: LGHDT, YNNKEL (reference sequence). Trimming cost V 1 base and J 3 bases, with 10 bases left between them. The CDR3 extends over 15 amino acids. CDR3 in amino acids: CASSQAGGDNQPQHF. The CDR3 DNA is TGTGCCAGCAGCCAAGCGGGAGGGGACAATCAGCCCCAGCATTTT.

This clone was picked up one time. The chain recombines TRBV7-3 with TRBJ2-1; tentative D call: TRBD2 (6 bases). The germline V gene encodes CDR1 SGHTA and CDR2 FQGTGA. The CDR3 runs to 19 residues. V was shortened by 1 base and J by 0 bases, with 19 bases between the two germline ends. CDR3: CASSLNPWVAGSSYNEQFF. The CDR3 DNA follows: TGTGCCAGCAGCTTAAACCCGTGGGTGGCGGGGAGCTCCTACAATGAGCAGTTCTTC.

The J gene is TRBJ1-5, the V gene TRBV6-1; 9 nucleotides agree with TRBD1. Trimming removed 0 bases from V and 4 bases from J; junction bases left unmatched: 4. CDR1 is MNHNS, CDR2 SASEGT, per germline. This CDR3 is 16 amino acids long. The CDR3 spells CASSEANRGQNQPQHF. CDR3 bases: TGTGCCAGCAGTGAAGCAAACAGGGGGCAAAATCAGCCCCAGCATTTT.

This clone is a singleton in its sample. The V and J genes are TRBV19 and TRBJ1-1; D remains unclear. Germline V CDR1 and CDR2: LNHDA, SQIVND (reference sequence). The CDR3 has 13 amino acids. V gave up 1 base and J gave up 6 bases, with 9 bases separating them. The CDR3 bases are TGTGCCAGTAGTATAGCGAGTGTAGCTGAAGCTTTCTTT. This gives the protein CASSIASVAEAFF. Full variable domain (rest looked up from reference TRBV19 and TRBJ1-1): DGGITQSPKYLFRKEGQNVTLSCEQNLNHDAMYWYRQDPGQGLRLIYYSQIVNDFQKGDIAEGYSVSREKKESFPLTVTSAQKNPTAFYLCASSIASVAEAFFGQGTRLTVV.

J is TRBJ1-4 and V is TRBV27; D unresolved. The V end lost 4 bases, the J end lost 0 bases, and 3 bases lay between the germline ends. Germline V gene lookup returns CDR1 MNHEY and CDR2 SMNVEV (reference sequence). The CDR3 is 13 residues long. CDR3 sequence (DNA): TGTGCCAGCAGTTCCGCAACTAATGAAAAACTGTTTTTT. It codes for CASSSATNEKLFF.

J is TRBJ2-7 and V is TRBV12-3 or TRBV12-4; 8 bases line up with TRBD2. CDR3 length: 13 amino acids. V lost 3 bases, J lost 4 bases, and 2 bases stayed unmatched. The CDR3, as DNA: TGTGCCAGCAGTTTGGGCGGGGGGTACGAGCAGTACTTC. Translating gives CASSLGGGYEQYF.

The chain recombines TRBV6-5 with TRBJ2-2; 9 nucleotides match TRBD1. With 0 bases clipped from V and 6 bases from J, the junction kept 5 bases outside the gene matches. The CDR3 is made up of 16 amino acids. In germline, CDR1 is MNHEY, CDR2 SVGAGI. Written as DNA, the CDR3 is TGTGCCAGCAGTTACTCGGGACAGGGCCCCTCCGGGGAGCTGTTTTTT. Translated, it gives CASSYSGQGPSGELFF.

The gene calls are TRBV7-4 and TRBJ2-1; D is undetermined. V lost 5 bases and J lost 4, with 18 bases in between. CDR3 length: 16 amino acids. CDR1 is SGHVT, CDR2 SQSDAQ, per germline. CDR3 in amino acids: CASSLPTEPPYNEQFF. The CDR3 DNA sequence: TGTGCCAGCAGCCTCCCTACAGAACCTCCTTACAATGAGCAGTTCTTC. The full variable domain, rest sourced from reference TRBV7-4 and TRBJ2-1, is GAGVSQSPRYKVAKRGRDVALRCDSISGHVTLYWYRQTLGQGSEVLTYSQSDAQRDKSGRPSGRFSAERPERSVSTLKIQRTEQGDSAVYLCASSLPTEPPYNEQFFGPGTRLTVL.

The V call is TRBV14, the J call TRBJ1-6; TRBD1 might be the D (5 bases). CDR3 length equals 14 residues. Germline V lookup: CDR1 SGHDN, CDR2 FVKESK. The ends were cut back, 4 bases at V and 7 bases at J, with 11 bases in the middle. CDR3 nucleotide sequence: TGTGCCAGCAGCCCTGTGACAGCCAATTCACCCCTCCACTTT. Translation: CASSPVTANSPLHF.

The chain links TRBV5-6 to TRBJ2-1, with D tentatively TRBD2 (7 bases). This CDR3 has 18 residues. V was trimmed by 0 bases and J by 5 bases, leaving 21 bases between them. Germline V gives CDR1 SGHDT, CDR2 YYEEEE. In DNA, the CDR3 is TGTGCCAGCAGCTTGGGTCTTTTTTGGGGGGGCCGGAACAATGAGCAGTTCTTC. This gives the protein CASSLGLFWGGRNNEQFF.

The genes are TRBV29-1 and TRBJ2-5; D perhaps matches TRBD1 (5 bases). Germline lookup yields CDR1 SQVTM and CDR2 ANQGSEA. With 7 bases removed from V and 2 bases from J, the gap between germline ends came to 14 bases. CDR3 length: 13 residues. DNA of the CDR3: TGCAGCGCCCAGGGTGAGAATCAAGAGACCCAGTACTTC. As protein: CSAQGENQETQYF.

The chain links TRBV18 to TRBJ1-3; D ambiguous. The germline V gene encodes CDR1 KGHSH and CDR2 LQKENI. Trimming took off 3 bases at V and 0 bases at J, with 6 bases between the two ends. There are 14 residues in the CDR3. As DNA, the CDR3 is TGTGCCAGCTCACCGGAGGGCTCTGGAAACACCATATATTTT. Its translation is CASSPEGSGNTIYF.

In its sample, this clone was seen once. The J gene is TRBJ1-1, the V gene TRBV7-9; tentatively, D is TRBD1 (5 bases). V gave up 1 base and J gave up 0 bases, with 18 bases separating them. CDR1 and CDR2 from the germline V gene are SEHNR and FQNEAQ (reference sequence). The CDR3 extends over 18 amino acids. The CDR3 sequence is CASSLGAGGGVMNTEAFF. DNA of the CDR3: TGTGCCAGCAGCTTAGGGGCGGGGGGTGGAGTAATGAACACTGAAGCTTTCTTT.

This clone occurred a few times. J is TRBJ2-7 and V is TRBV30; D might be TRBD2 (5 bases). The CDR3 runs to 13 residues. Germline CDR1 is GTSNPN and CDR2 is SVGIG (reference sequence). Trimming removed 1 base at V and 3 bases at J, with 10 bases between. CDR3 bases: TGTGCCTGGAGTGGGACTTTATACTACGAGCAGTACTTC. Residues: CAWSGTLYYEQYF.

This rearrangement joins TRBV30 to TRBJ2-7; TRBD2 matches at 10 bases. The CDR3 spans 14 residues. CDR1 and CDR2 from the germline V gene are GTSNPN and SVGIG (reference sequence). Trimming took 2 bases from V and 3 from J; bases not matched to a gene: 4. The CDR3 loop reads CAWSRTSGNYEQYF. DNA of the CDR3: TGTGCCTGGAGTCGGACTAGCGGAAACTACGAGCAGTACTTC.